These 14 T cell receptor beta chains share one sample of origin, sequenced in a study of T-cell reconstitution after alpha-beta-depleted transplantation in children. Molecular barcoding with unique molecular identifiers was used for the TCRbeta library. TCRdb fed the PCR reads into MiXCR, producing one record per CDR3 protein. The sample lists hundreds of thousands of distinct CDR3 sequences, roughly an eighth occurring once. Sample: PBMCs from the stem cell graft donor, taken from the stem cell graft. These receptors were obtained from a human donor who donated a stem cell graft to a child with combined immunodeficiency.

This chain joins TRBV9 and TRBJ1-3; the D is unclear. This CDR3 contains 14 residues. CDR1 SGDLS and CDR2 YYNGEE come from the germline V gene. Trimming left V 0 bases short and J 0 bases short, with 4 bases between. CDR3 sequence (DNA): TGTGCCAGCAGCGTAGGTCTCTCTGGAAACACCATATATTTT. It is translated as CASSVGLSGNTIYF.

V is TRBV4-3 and J is TRBJ2-3; 14 nucleotides align to TRBD2. This CDR3 region has 17 residues. Germline V lookup: CDR1 LGHNA, CDR2 YSLEER. Trimming cost V 4 bases and J 6 bases; bases outside gene matches: 9. DNA for the CDR3: TGCGCCAGCAGCCCGGGACTAGCGGGGGAACTTTGGGATACGCAGTATTTT. Translation: CASSPGLAGELWDTQYF.

Many counts were recorded for this clonotype. The genes are TRBV12-3 or TRBV12-4 and TRBJ1-2; D remains ambiguous. The V and J ends lost 0 bases and 4 bases respectively, with 9 bases between them. This CDR3 is built from 14 residues. The chain's CDR3 is CASSLALEGYGYTF. Here the CDR3 DNA reads TGTGCCAGCAGTTTAGCGCTAGAGGGCTATGGCTACACCTTC.

The chain carries TRBV25-1 and TRBJ2-5; the D gene is possibly TRBD2 (5 bases). The V end was cut by 2 bases, the J end by 5 bases, with 12 bases between. This CDR3 spans 14 amino acids. Germline values: CDR1 MGHDK, CDR2 SYGVNS. The CDR3 DNA sequence: TGTGCCAGCAGTGAAGGCGCGGGTGGGGAGACCCAGTACTTC. Its translation: CASSEGAGGETQYF.

The V and J genes are TRBV12-3 or TRBV12-4 and TRBJ2-3; the match to TRBD1 covers 11 bases. The CDR3 spans 16 residues. The J segment lost 1 base and the V segment lost 6 bases, leaving 6 bases of the junction unmatched. This CDR3 is CASSLGQGEGTDTQYF. CDR3 sequence (DNA): TGTGCCAGCAGCCTGGGACAGGGGGAGGGCACAGATACGCAGTATTTT.

This clonotype was seen a handful of times. The chain joins TRBV20-1 to TRBJ2-5; D remains unclear. CDR1 is DFQATT and CDR2 is SNEGSKA in the germline V gene (reference sequence). Trimming cost V 6 bases and J 5 bases, with 10 bases left between them. This CDR3 contains 11 residues. The CDR3 region has the DNA TGCAGTGCCCACCGGGCGGAGACCCAGTACTTC. Its translation is CSAHRAETQYF.

This clonotype came up a few times. V and J are TRBV11-2 and TRBJ2-1; the D is unclear. This CDR3 has 14 residues. V lost 0 bases to trimming and J lost 11 bases, with 14 bases between them. CDR1 and CDR2 from the germline V gene are SGHAT and FQNNGV. CDR3 loop: CASSLDLGPRKQFF. The CDR3, as DNA: TGTGCCAGCAGCTTAGATCTTGGCCCCCGAAAGCAGTTCTTC.

V gene TRBV11-2 combines with J gene TRBJ2-5; 12 nucleotides line up with TRBD2. Germline-derived CDR1 and CDR2 are SGHAT and FQNNGV. The trim removed 3 bases at V and 2 bases at J, leaving 10 bases unmatched. The CDR3 consists of 18 residues. For the CDR3, the DNA is TGTGCCAGCAGCTTTCCCTCTAGCGGGAGGGGGTGGCAAGAGACCCAGTACTTC. Its translation is CASSFPSSGRGWQETQYF.

The chain joins TRBV7-9 to TRBJ2-5; the D gene could be TRBD1 or TRBD2 (5 bases each). Germline V gene sequence: CDR1 SEHNR, CDR2 FQNEAQ (reference sequence). The CDR3 has 15 residues. The V end lost 5 bases, the J end lost 2 bases, and 15 bases lay between the germline ends. CDR3 bases: TGTGCCAGCAGCGATGGGATGGGGGTACAAGAGACCCAGTACTTC. Its translation: CASSDGMGVQETQYF.

In its sample, this clonotype was seen many times. V usage is TRBV12-3 or TRBV12-4 and J usage is TRBJ2-1; 8 nucleotides match TRBD1. Unmatched junction bases numbered 3, after V lost 5 bases and J lost 0 bases. This CDR3 contains 15 residues. CDR3 sequence reads: CASSRQGSSYNEQFF. CDR3 nucleotides: TGTGCCAGCAGTCGACAGGGGAGCTCCTACAATGAGCAGTTCTTC.

This clonotype was seen a few times. The chain carries TRBV5-4 and TRBJ2-5; a possible D gene is TRBD2 (5 bases). V gave up 1 base and J gave up 2 bases, with 9 bases separating them. This CDR3 spans 14 amino acids. From germline, CDR1 is SGHNT and CDR2 YYREEE (reference sequence). DNA of the CDR3: TGTGCCAGCAGCTTGTTGTCGGGGCAAGAGACCCAGTACTTC. Protein sequence: CASSLLSGQETQYF.

This clonotype was recorded many times. The V and J genes are TRBV7-9 and TRBJ1-1, with D perhaps matching TRBD1 (5 bases). The V end was cut by 8 bases, the J end by 4 bases, with 8 bases between. Germline lookup yields CDR1 SEHNR and CDR2 FQNEAQ (reference sequence). The CDR3 is 11 amino acids. In DNA, the CDR3 is TGTGCCAGCGGGGGTGTCACTGAAGCTTTCTTT. It translates to CASGGVTEAFF.

This sequence joins TRBV10-3 and TRBJ2-1, with D perhaps matching TRBD1 or TRBD2 (6 bases each). This CDR3 has 15 residues. Germline values: CDR1 ENHRY, CDR2 SYGVKD. Deletions cut 2 bases from V and 1 base from J, with 9 bases between. This chain's CDR3 is CAISEEGGSYNEQFF. The DNA of the CDR3 is TGTGCCATCAGTGAGGAGGGGGGATCCTACAATGAGCAGTTCTTC.

The rearrangement uses TRBV12-3 or TRBV12-4 and TRBJ2-1, with 9 positions matching TRBD1. The CDR3 runs 14 residues. V dropped 6 bases and J dropped 8; count of bases not matched to a gene: 8. The CDR3 region has the DNA TGTGCCAGCAGGGGGACAGGGTTGGGCGATGAGCAGTTCTTC. The encoded protein is CASRGTGLGDEQFF.